The 10 T cell receptor beta chains below all came from one sample that was sequenced in a study of T cell repertoires in cytomegalovirus infection (dated by TCRdb to between 2018 and 2020). Sequencing used an Illumina HiSeq 1500. TCRdb trimmed public reads at Q25 via fastp, called clones via MiXCR and kept in-frame beta chains. Each entry is one CDR3 protein sequence, shown with its most common DNA and genes. This sample has fewer than 200,000 distinct CDR3 sequences in its table, and roughly an eighth of those were observed once. About a quarter of the sample is taken by the ten largest. The sample consisted of PBMCs. These receptors all stem from a human donor in good health (CMV status not recorded). Some clones in this sample may be carry-over from other donors' samples.

The V gene is TRBV20-1, the J gene TRBJ2-7; D uncertain. This CDR3 is 16 amino acids long. Per germline, CDR1 DFQATT and CDR2 SNEGSKA (reference sequence). V was pared by 1 base and J by 5 bases, with 21 bases between. The CDR3 reads CSARGIVGASRDEQYF. The CDR3 DNA sequence: TGCAGTGCTAGAGGTATCGTGGGCGCCTCTCGGGACGAGCAGTACTTC.

This clonotype was observed a handful of times. The chain has TRBV6-1 and TRBJ2-7; tentatively, D is TRBD2 (5 bases). Trimming took off 5 bases at V and 5 bases at J, with 10 bases between the two ends. Germline lookup yields CDR1 MNHNS and CDR2 SASEGT. The CDR3 covers 12 residues. The chain's CDR3 is CASSLARNEQYF. The CDR3 DNA follows: TGTGCCAGCAGTTTAGCGAGGAACGAGCAGTACTTC.

To note about this clonotype: This could be a read error, since a much larger clone is one nucleotide away. The gene calls are TRBV7-2 and TRBJ2-3, with D perhaps TRBD1 (6 bases). Germline-derived CDR1 and CDR2 are SGHTA and FQGNSA. V shed 5 bases and J shed 4 bases, with 10 bases lying between them. This CDR3 region has 13 residues. CDR3 sequence (DNA): TGTGCCAGCAGCGCCTACAGGGCAGATACGCAGTATTTT. Protein: CASSAYRADTQYF.

The chain combines TRBV19 with TRBJ1-5; D not resolved. Looked up from germline, CDR1 is LNHDA and CDR2 is SQIVND (reference sequence). The CDR3 has 14 residues. Trimming cost V 3 bases and J 4 bases, with 10 bases left between them. The CDR3 spells CASSIQTLNQPQHF. The CDR3 region has the DNA TGTGCCAGTAGTATTCAGACACTGAATCAGCCCCAGCATTTT.

The chain is built from TRBV6-5 and TRBJ1-3; 10 bases match TRBD1. CDR1 is MNHEY and CDR2 is SVGAGI in the germline V gene. With V trimmed by 5 bases and J by 3 bases, 1 base remained unmatched. CDR3 length equals 14 residues. The CDR3 sequence: CASSDRGLGNTIYF. The CDR3 DNA follows: TGTGCCAGCAGTGACAGGGGGCTTGGAAACACCATATATTTT.

This clonotype appeared many times. This chain connects TRBV11-2 to TRBJ2-5; 9 bases are a match to TRBD2. The ends lost 1 base at V and 0 bases at J; junction bases unmatched: 3. CDR3 length: 16 amino acids. Germline V gene sequence: CDR1 SGHAT, CDR2 FQNNGV. The CDR3 DNA sequence: TGTGCCAGCAGCTTAGCTAGCGGGGCCTACCAAGAGACCCAGTACTTC. It encodes CASSLASGAYQETQYF.

V usage is TRBV4-1 and J usage is TRBJ2-2; TRBD2 agrees at 11 bases. The germline V gene has CDR1 MGHRA and CDR2 YSYEKL. The CDR3 contains 16 residues. J gave up 5 bases and V 2 bases, and 4 bases lay outside the gene matches. The CDR3 DNA follows: TGCGCCAGCAGCCAATTAGCGGGGGGGTTTACCGGGGAGCTGTTTTTT. Amino acids: CASSQLAGGFTGELFF.

This clonotype was seen many times. J is TRBJ2-5 and V is TRBV20-1; 13 bases are a match to TRBD2. CDR3 size: 16 residues. Germline trimming cut 5 bases from V and 2 bases from J; bases unmatched to any gene: 8. Germline-derived CDR1 and CDR2 are DFQATT and SNEGSKA (reference sequence). The DNA for the CDR3 is TGCAGTGCTGGATTCGGGACTAGCGGGAATCAAGAGACCCAGTACTTC. It codes for CSAGFGTSGNQETQYF.

At least ten counts were recorded for this clonotype. Since no conserved phenylalanine or tryptophan closes the CDR3, a read error is the likely cause. The chain carries TRBV23-1 and TRBJ1-2; D is perhaps TRBD1 (5 bases). TRBV23-1 is labeled an ORF, and its function is uncertain. The CDR3 is 17 amino acids. The ends were cut back, 10 bases at V and 0 bases at J, with 24 bases in the middle. CDR3 in amino acids: CATDQNRGTTPNYGYTL. The CDR3 DNA sequence: TGCGCCACCGACCAGAATAGAGGGACCACCCCTAACTATGGCTACACCCTC.

Only a few counts were recorded for this clonotype. The V call is TRBV20-1, the J call TRBJ1-2, with 10 bases aligning to TRBD1. Germline trimming cut 5 bases from V and 2 bases from J; bases unmatched to any gene: 5. There are 14 residues in the CDR3. Germline CDR1 DFQATT, CDR2 SNEGSKA (reference sequence). The CDR3 reads CSAPRTGGNYGYTF. In nucleotides, the CDR3 is TGCAGTGCTCCGCGGACAGGGGGAAACTATGGCTACACCTTC.